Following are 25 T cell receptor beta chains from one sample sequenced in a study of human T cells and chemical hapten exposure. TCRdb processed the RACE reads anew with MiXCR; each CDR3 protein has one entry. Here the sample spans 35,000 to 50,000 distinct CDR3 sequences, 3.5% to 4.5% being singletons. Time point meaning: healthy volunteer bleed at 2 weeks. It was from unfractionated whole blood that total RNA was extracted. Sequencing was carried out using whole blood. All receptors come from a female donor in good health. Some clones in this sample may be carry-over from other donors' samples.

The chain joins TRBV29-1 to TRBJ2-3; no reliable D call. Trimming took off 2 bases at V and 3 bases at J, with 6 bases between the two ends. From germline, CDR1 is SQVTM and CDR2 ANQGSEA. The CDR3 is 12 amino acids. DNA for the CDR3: TGCAGCGTTGAAACGACTACAGATACGCAGTATTTT. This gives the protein CSVETTTDTQYF.

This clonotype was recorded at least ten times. CDR3 region: CSVTDLTDTQYF. The CDR3 DNA reads TGCAGCGTGACGGACCTCACAGATACGCAGTATTTT. The J gene is TRBJ2-3, the V gene TRBV29-1; no firm D call. This CDR3 contains 12 residues. The germline gives CDR1 SQVTM, CDR2 ANQGSEA. Trimming shortened V by 6 bases and J by 2 bases, and 9 bases separated the two germline ends.

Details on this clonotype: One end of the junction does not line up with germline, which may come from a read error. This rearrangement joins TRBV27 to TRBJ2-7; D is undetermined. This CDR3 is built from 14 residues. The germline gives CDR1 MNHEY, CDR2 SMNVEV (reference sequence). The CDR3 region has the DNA TGTGCCAGCAGTTTAACTGGCGCGGTCTACGAGCAGTGCTTC. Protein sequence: CASSLTGAVYEQCF.

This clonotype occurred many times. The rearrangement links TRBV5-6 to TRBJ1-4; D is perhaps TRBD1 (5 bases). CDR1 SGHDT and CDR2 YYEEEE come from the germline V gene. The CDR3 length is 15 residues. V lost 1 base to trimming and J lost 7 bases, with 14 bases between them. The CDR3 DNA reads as TGTGCCAGCAGCTTGACGGGGCGTACAGGTGAAAAACTGTTTTTT. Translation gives CASSLTGRTGEKLFF.

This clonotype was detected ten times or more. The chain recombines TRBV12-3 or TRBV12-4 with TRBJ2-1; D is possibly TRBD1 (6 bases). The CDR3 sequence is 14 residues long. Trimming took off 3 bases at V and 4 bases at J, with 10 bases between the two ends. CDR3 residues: CASSFRQGYNEQFF. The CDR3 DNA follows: TGTGCCAGCAGTTTTAGGCAGGGGTACAATGAGCAGTTCTTC.

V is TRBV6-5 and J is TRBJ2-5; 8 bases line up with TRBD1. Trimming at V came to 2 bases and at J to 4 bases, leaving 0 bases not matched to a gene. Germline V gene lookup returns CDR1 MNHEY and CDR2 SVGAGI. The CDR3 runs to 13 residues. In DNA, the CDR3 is TGTGCCAGCAGTTACCAGGGGGCAGAGACCCAGTACTTC. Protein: CASSYQGAETQYF.

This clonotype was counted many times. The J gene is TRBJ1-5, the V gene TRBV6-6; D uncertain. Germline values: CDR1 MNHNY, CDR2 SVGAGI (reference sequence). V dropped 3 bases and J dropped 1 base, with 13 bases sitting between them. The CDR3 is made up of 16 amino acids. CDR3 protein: CASSYSVTQSNQPQHF. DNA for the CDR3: TGTGCCAGCAGTTATTCGGTGACCCAAAGCAATCAGCCCCAGCATTTT.

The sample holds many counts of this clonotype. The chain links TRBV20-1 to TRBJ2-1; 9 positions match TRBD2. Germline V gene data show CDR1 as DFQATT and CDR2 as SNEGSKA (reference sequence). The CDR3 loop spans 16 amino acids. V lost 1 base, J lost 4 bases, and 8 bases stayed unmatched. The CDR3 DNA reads TGCAGTGCTAGAGCTTTCGCTAGCGGGGCTTACAATGAGCAGTTCTTC. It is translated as CSARAFASGAYNEQFF.

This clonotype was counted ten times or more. As DNA, the CDR3 is TGCAGCGTTGCAGGGGGGCTGGAAGGAGGGTCCTACGAGCAGTACTTC. Its protein is CSVAGGLEGGSYEQYF. This chain uses TRBV29-1 with TRBJ2-7; D possibly corresponds to TRBD1 (7 bases). Trimming shortened V by 4 bases and J by 1 base, and 20 bases separated the two germline ends. Germline loops: CDR1 SQVTM, CDR2 ANQGSEA. The CDR3 has 16 residues.

This chain's CDR3 is CASSFNTDTQYF. The CDR3 coding sequence is TGTGCCAGTAGTTTTAACACAGATACGCAGTATTTT. The chain joins TRBV19 to TRBJ2-3, with D hard to call. This CDR3 is built from 12 residues. CDR1 and CDR2 (germline): LNHDA, SQIVND (reference sequence). Trimming shortened V by 5 bases and J by 2 bases, and 5 bases separated the two germline ends.

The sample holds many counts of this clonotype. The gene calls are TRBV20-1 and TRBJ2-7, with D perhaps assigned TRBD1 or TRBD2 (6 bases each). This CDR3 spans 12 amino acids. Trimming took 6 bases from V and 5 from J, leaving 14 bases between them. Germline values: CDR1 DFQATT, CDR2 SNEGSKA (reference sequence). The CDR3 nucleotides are TGCAGTGCCTCCTGGGGGGCCAACGAGCAGTACTTC. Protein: CSASWGANEQYF.

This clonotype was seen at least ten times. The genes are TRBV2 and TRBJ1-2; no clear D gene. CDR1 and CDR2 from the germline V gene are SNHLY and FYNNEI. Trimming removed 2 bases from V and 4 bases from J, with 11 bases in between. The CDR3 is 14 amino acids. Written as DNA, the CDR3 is TGTGCCAGCAGTGAAATGGGGAGAACCTATGGCTACACCTTC. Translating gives CASSEMGRTYGYTF.

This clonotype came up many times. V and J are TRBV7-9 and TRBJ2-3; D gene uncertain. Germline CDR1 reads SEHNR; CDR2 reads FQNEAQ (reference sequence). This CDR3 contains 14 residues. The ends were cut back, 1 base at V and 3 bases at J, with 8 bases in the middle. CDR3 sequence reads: CASSLGSGTDTQYF. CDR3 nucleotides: TGTGCCAGCAGCTTAGGGTCAGGTACAGATACGCAGTATTTT.

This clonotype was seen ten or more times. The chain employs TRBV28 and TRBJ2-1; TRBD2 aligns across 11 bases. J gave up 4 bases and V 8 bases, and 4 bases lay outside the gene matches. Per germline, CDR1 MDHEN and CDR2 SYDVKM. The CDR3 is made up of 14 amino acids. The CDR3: CASFLAGGYNEQFF. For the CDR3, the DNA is TGTGCCAGCTTTCTAGCGGGGGGTTACAATGAGCAGTTCTTC.

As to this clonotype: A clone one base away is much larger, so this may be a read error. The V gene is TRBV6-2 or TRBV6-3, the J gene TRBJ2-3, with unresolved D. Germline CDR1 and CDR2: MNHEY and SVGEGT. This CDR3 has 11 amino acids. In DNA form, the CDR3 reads TGTGCCGGCAGCATCAGAGGTGATCAGTATTTT. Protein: CAGSIRGDQYF.

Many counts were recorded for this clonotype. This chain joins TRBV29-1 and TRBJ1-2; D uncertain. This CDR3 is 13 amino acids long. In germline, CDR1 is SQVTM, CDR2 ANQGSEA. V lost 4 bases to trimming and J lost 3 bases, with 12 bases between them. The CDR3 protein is CSVGVKEDYGYTF. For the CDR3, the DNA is TGCAGCGTTGGGGTGAAGGAGGACTATGGCTACACCTTC.

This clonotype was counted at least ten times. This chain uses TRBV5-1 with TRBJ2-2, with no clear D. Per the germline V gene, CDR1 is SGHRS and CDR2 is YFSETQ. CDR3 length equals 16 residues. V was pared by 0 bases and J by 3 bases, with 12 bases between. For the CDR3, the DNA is TGCGCCAGCAGCTTGGGTTTCGGACCCTACACCGGGGAGCTGTTTTTT. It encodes CASSLGFGPYTGELFF.

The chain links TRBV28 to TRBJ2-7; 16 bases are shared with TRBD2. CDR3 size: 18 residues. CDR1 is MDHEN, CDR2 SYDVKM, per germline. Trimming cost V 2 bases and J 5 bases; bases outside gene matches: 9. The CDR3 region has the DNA TGTGCCAGCAGTTTACTGGGACTAGCGGGAGGGCCGGGAGACGAGCAGTACTTC. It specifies CASSLLGLAGGPGDEQYF.

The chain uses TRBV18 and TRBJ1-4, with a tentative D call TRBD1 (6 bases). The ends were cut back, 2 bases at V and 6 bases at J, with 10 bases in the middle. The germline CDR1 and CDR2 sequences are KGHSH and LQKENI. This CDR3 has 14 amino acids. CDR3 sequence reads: CASSPGGAYEKLFF. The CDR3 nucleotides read TGTGCCAGCTCACCAGGGGGGGCTTATGAAAAACTGTTTTTT.

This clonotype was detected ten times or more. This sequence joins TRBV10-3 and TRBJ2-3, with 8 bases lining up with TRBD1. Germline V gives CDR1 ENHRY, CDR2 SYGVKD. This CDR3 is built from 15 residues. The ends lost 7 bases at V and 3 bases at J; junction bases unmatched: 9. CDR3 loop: CAINMGTGGTDTQYF. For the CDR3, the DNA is TGTGCCATCAATATGGGGACAGGTGGGACAGATACGCAGTATTTT.

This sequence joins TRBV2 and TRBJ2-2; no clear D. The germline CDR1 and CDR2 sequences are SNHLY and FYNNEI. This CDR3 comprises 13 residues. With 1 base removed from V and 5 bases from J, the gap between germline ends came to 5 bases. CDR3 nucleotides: TGTGCCAGCAGTGAAGGGCGTACCGGGGAGCTGTTTTTT. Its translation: CASSEGRTGELFF.

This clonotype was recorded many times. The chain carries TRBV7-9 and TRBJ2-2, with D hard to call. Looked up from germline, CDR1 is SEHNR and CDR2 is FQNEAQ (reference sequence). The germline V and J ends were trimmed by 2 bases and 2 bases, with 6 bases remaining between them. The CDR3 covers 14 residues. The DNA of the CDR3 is TGTGCCAGCAGCTTATTGAGAAACACCGGGGAGCTGTTTTTT. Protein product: CASSLLRNTGELFF.

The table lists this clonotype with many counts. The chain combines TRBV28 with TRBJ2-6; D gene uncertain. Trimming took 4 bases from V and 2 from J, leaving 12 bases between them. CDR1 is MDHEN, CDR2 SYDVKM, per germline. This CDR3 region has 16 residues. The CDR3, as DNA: TGTGCCAGCAGTTCGCCTCCCCGGGCTGGGGCCAACGTCCTGACTTTC. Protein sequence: CASSSPPRAGANVLTF.

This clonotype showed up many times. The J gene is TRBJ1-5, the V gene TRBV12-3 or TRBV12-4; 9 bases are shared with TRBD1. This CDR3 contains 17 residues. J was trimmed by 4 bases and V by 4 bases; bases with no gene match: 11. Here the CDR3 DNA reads TGTGCCAGCAGTTCCGGAGGAGACAGGGGGACAAATCAGCCCCAGCATTTT. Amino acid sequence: CASSSGGDRGTNQPQHF.

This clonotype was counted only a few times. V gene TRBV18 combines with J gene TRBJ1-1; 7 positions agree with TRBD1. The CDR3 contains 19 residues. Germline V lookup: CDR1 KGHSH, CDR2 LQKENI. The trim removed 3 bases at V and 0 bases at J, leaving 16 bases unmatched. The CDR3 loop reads CASSPARGRGSIMNTEAFF. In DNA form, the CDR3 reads TGTGCCAGCTCACCGGCGAGGGGCAGGGGGTCGATTATGAACACTGAAGCTTTCTTT.